Following are 9 T cell receptor beta chains from one sample sequenced in a study of CD8+CD57+ T cells in acquired aplastic anemia. By flow cytometry, patients selected for sequencing had shown an expansion of CD8+CD57+ cells. The template used for profiling TCR beta VDJ and CDR3 was genomic DNA. TCRdb processed the reads anew with MiXCR; each CDR3 protein has one entry. The sample carries approximately 470,000 distinct CDR3 sequences, about a third recorded once. Sequencing used sorted CD4+, CD8+, or CD8+CD57+ T cells (not recorded which) from PBMCs. These receptors were taken from a human donor with aplastic anemia.

The V and J genes are TRBV13 and TRBJ2-5; 11 bases map to TRBD1. The germline CDR1 and CDR2 sequences are PRHDT and FYEKMQ (reference sequence). V shed 0 bases, J shed 5 bases, and the junction held 8 bases outside the gene matches. This CDR3 comprises 17 residues. In DNA form, the CDR3 reads TGTGCCAGCAGCTTAGGCCCAGGACAGGGGGCTATTGAGACCCAGTACTTC. Its translation is CASSLGPGQGAIETQYF. The full variable domain, completed using reference TRBV13 and TRBJ2-5, is AAGVIQSPRHLIKEKRETATLKCYPIPRHDTVYWYQQGPGQDPQFLISFYEKMQSDKGSIPDRFSAQQFSDYHSELNMSSLELGDSALYFCASSLGPGQGAIETQYFGPGTRLLVL.

The V gene is TRBV9, the J gene TRBJ2-1, with D perhaps assigned TRBD1 or TRBD2 (6 bases each). V lost 0 bases, J lost 7 bases, and 11 bases lay in between. CDR1 is SGDLS, CDR2 YYNGEE, per germline. This CDR3 has 14 residues. The CDR3 nucleotides read TGTGCCAGCAGCGTAGGGGGGGCGAGTAATGAGCAGTTCTTC. Its protein is CASSVGGASNEQFF.

Of note for this clonotype: With a much larger clone just one base away, this may be a read error. The J gene is TRBJ1-5, the V gene TRBV10-3; D perhaps matches TRBD1 (6 bases). Germline V lookup: CDR1 ENHRY, CDR2 SYGVKD. V lost 10 bases, J lost 4 bases, and 14 bases lay in between. The CDR3 contains 13 residues. In nucleotides, the CDR3 is TGTGCCAGCAGACGGACAGAGAATCAGCCCCAGCATTTT. The encoded protein is CASRRTENQPQHF.

This clonotype came up a few times. The chain links TRBV5-6 to TRBJ2-7, with D perhaps TRBD1 or TRBD2 (5 bases each). The CDR3 contains 17 residues. CDR1 is SGHDT and CDR2 is YYEEEE in the germline V gene. V shed 7 bases and J shed 0 bases, with 23 bases lying between them. The CDR3 here is CASCADSGTAVSYEQYF. The CDR3 DNA sequence: TGTGCCAGCTGCGCTGATTCCGGGACGGCAGTCTCCTACGAGCAGTACTTC.

This clonotype showed up many times. The chain recombines TRBV7-3 with TRBJ1-2; 9 bases align to TRBD1. The V and J ends lost 6 bases and 5 bases, in that order; junction bases with no gene match: 10. CDR1 and CDR2 (germline): SGHTA, FQGTGA. The CDR3 sequence is 15 residues long. The CDR3 loop reads CASSPTGGAGYGYTF. The CDR3, as DNA: TGTGCCAGCAGTCCCACAGGGGGCGCAGGGTATGGCTACACCTTC.

Comments on this clonotype: A much larger clone differs by one base, so this may be a read error. The chain joins TRBV19 to TRBJ1-6, with 7 bases matching TRBD1. The junction had 8 bases not matched to a gene; V was cut back by 4 bases and J by 11 bases. Germline V lookup: CDR1 LNHDA, CDR2 SQIVND (reference sequence). This CDR3 has 14 residues. The CDR3 loop reads CASSNPGQNPPLHF. CDR3 DNA: TGTGCCAGTAGTAACCCGGGACAGAATCCACCCCTCCACTTT.

Notes on this clonotype: At one boundary the junction diverges from the germline segment, which might be a read error. The rearrangement joins TRBV15 to TRBJ2-3; 8 positions match TRBD1. Germline V gene lookup returns CDR1 LNHNV and CDR2 YYDKDF (reference sequence). The CDR3 spans 12 residues. The CDR3 loop reads CATSRGAGGTHF. In DNA form, the CDR3 reads TGTGCCACCAGCAGAGGGGCAGGGGGCACACATTTT.

This clonotype showed up just a few times. The chain couples TRBV19 to TRBJ1-5; D might be TRBD1 (5 bases). Germline V CDR1 and CDR2: LNHDA, SQIVND (reference sequence). The CDR3 contains 14 residues. The V end lost 6 bases, the J end lost 0 bases, and 9 bases lay between the germline ends. The CDR3 reads CASSEGHSNQPQHF. The CDR3 nucleotides read TGTGCCAGTAGCGAGGGGCATAGCAATCAGCCCCAGCATTTT.

J is TRBJ2-3 and V is TRBV20-1; 7 bases are a match to TRBD1. The CDR3 totals 15 residues. Germline CDR1 reads DFQATT; CDR2 reads SNEGSKA (reference sequence). J was trimmed by 3 bases and V by 3 bases; bases with no gene match: 9. The CDR3 DNA reads as TGCAGTGCTAGTCGCCGACAGGGTGCGACAGATACGCAGTATTTT. Translated: CSASRRQGATDTQYF.